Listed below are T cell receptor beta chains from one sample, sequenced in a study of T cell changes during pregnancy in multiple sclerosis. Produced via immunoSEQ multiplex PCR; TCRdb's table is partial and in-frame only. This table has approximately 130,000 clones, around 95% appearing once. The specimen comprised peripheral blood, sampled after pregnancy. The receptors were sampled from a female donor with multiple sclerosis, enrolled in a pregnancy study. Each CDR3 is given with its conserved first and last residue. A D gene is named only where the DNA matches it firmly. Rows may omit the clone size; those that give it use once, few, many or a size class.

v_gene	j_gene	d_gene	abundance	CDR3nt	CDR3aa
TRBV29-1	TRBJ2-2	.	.	TGCAGCGTTGGGGCATCCTCCACCGGGGAGCTGTTTTTT	CSVGASSTGELFF
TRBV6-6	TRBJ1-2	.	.	TGTGCCAGCAGTTACTTTTCGTTGGGGGAGGGCTCTGGCTACACCTTC	CASSYFSLGEGSGYTF
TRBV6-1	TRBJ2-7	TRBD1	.	TGTGCCAGCAGTGAAGGGTGGGACAGGTTCTCCTACGAGCAGTACTTC	CASSEGWDRFSYEQYF
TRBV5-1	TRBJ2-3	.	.	TGCGCCAGCAGCTCCCTCCCCCTGCAGGATACGCAGTATTTT	CASSSLPLQDTQYF
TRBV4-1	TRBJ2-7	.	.	TGCGCCAGCAGCCAAGGTCCCGGACTCGTCTACGAGCAGTACTTC	CASSQGPGLVYEQYF
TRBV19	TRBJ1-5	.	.	TGTGCCAGTAGTATTTCCGGGCAGCCCCAGCATTTT	CASSISGQPQHF
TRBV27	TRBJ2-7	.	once	TGTGCCAGCAGTTTTTTCGGTGCCGGACACCCTTACGAGCAGTACTTC	CASSFFGAGHPYEQYF
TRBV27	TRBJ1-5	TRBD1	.	TGTGCCAGCAGTTCACTTCCCGGGACAGGGTTAGGCTATAGCAATCAGCCCCAGCATTTT	CASSSLPGTGLGYSNQPQHF
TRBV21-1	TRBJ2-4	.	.	TGTGCCAGCACCGGGACAGATCTCACTCCAAACATTCAGTACTTC	CASTGTDLTPNIQYF
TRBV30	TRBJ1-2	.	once	TGTGCCTGGAGTGGCCCACCAAAACAGGGTAACACCTTC	CAWSGPPKQGNTF
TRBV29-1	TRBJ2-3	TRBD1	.	TGCAGCGTTGCCGGGACAGGGCTCGCAGATACGCAGTATTTT	CSVAGTGLADTQYF
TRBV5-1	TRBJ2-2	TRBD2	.	TGCGCCAGCAGCTTACGGGCTAGCGGGAGTTCGGCCGGGGAGCTGTTTTTT	CASSLRASGSSAGELFF
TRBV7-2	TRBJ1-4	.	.	TGTGCCAGCAGCAAATCAGGGGAGTTGTATGAAAAACTGTTTTTT	CASSKSGELYEKLFF
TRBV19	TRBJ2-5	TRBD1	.	TGTGCCAGTAGTATCCGCCGGGCCGGGGACAGTGAGACCCAGTACTTC	CASSIRRAGDSETQYF